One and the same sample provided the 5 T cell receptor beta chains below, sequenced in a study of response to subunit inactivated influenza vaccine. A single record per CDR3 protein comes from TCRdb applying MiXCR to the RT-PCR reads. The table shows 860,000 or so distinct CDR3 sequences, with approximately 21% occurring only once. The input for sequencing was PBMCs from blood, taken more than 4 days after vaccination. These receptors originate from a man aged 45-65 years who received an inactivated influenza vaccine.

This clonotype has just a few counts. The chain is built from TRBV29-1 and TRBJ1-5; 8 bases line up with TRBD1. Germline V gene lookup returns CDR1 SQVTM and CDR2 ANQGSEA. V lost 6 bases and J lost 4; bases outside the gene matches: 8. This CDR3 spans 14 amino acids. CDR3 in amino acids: CSVAAGTGNQPQHF. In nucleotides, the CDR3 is TGCAGCGTCGCAGCCGGGACAGGTAATCAGCCCCAGCATTTT.

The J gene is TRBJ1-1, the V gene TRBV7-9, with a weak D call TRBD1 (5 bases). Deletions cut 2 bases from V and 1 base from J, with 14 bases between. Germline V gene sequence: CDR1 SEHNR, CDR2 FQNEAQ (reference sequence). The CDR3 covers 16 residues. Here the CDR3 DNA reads TGTGCCAGCAGCTTATCCGCGGGGCCAGGGAACACTGAAGCTTTCTTT. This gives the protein CASSLSAGPGNTEAFF.

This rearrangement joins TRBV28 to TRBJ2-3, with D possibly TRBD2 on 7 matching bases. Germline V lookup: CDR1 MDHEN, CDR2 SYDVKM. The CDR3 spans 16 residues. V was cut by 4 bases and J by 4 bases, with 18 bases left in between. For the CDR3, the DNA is TGTGCCAGCAGTTCGCCTAGCGGAGGGGGGGCAGATACGCAGTATTTT. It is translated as CASSSPSGGGADTQYF. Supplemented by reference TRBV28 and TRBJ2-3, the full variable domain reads DVKVTQSSRYLVKRTGEKVFLECVQDMDHENMFWYRQDPGLGLRLIYFSYDVKMKEKGDIPEGYSVSREKKERFSLILESASTNQTSMYLCASSSPSGGGADTQYFGPGTRLTVL.

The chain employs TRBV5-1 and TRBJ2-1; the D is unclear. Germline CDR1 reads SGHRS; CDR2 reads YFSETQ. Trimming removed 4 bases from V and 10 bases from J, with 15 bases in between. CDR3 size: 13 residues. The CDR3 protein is CASSASYAGEQFF. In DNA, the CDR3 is TGCGCCAGCAGCGCGTCCTATGCTGGGGAGCAGTTCTTC.

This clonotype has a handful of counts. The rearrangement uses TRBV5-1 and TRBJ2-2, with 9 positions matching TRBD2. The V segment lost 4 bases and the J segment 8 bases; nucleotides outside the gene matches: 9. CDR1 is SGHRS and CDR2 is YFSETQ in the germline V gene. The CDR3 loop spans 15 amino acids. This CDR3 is CASSVSGRGAGELFF. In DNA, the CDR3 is TGCGCCAGCAGCGTTAGCGGGAGAGGAGCGGGGGAGCTGTTTTTT. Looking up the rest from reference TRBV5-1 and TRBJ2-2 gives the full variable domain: KAGVTQTPRYLIKTRGQQVTLSCSPISGHRSVSWYQQTPGQGLQFLFEYFSETQRNKGNFPGRFSGRQFSNSRSEMNVSTLELGDSALYLCASSVSGRGAGELFFGEGSRLTVL.